The TCR beta chain described here comes from a study of response to subunit inactivated influenza vaccine. Study-level findings and limits: It was the authors' suggestion that each seasonal influenza vaccination recruits few new T cells.

Germline values: CDR1 SGHRS, CDR2 YFSETQ. This CDR3 comprises 16 residues. The V segment lost 4 bases and the J segment 0 bases; nucleotides outside the gene matches: 7. Remarks on this clonotype: Its target is unknown.

MiXCR, run by TCRdb on the RT-PCR reads, gives a single entry per CDR3 protein. In the table there are 550,000 to 800,000 distinct CDR3 sequences, 15% to 18% of which are singletons. The receptor's source is a man aged 45-65 years who received an inactivated influenza vaccine. The rearrangement joins TRBV5-1 to TRBJ1-3, with 7 positions matching TRBD1. Source: PBMCs from blood, taken less than 13 days after vaccination. The CDR3 reads CASSPQGGPSGNTIYF. Here the CDR3 DNA reads TGCGCCAGCAGCCCTCAGGGGGGTCCCTCTGGAAACACCATATATTTT.